The 21 T cell receptor beta chains listed next were all sequenced from one sample in a study of identical twins. Via MiXCR, TCRdb re-called the 5' RACE reads, giving one row per CDR3 protein. The sample consists of some 190,000 distinct CDR3 sequences, approximately 15% of them appearing once. These data also formed part of another study, on T cells expressing NK-cell markers.

Sample: CD8+ T cells sorted from blood. The receptors here all came from a woman between 18 and 29 years old in good health.

The rearrangement uses TRBV25-1 and TRBJ1-2; 8 nucleotides match TRBD1. The CDR3 is made up of 14 amino acids. Germline-derived CDR1 and CDR2 are MGHDK and SYGVNS. J lost 6 bases, V lost 5 bases, and 8 bases had no gene match. The CDR3 loop reads CASSKTGGYDGYTF. The CDR3 region has the DNA TGTGCCAGCAGTAAAACAGGGGGTTATGATGGCTACACCTTC.

The chain's CDR3 is CASSMGLAESTDTQYF. The CDR3 coding sequence is TGTGCCAGCAGTATGGGACTAGCGGAGAGCACAGATACGCAGTATTTT. The chain uses TRBV3-1 and TRBJ2-3; 11 positions match TRBD2. The V and J ends lost 6 bases and 0 bases, in that order; junction bases with no gene match: 5. Germline V gene sequence: CDR1 LGHDT, CDR2 YNNKEL (reference sequence). This CDR3 has 16 residues.

The rearrangement uses TRBV12-3 or TRBV12-4 and TRBJ2-7; D perhaps matches TRBD1 (5 bases). The CDR3 consists of 13 residues. V was shortened by 5 bases and J by 3 bases, with 11 bases between the two germline ends. Here the CDR3 DNA reads TGTGCCAGCAGTCCGGACAAACTCTACGAGCAGTACTTC. This codes for CASSPDKLYEQYF.

The V call is TRBV10-1, the J call TRBJ2-3; 7 bases are a match to TRBD2. CDR3 length equals 16 residues. The J segment lost 1 base and the V segment lost 2 bases, leaving 6 bases of the junction unmatched. Germline V gene sequence: CDR1 WNHNN, CDR2 SYGVQD (reference sequence). CDR3 region: CASSEASGDRTDTQYF. The CDR3 DNA reads TGCGCCAGCAGTGAGGCGAGCGGGGACCGCACAGATACGCAGTATTTT.

The chain has TRBV7-3 and TRBJ2-1, with 8 bases lining up with TRBD2. Losses at the gene ends were 2 bases for V and 5 bases for J; bases not matched to a gene: 8. Per germline, CDR1 SGHTA and CDR2 FQGTGA. The CDR3 has 16 residues. CDR3 bases: TGTGCCAGCAGCTTATTAAGCGGGGGCACTAACAATGAGCAGTTCTTC. This codes for CASSLLSGGTNNEQFF.

V gene TRBV20-1 combines with J gene TRBJ2-3; D gene unclear. The length of the CDR3 is 15 residues. V lost 2 bases and J 4 bases, leaving 16 bases between the germline ends. CDR1 is DFQATT and CDR2 is SNEGSKA in the germline V gene (reference sequence). This chain's CDR3 is CSARIPLFSPDTQYF. The CDR3 region has the DNA TGCAGTGCTAGAATTCCGCTTTTCTCTCCAGATACGCAGTATTTT.

The sample holds many counts of this clonotype. The chain recombines TRBV4-2 with TRBJ1-1, with D uncertain. CDR1 is LGHNA and CDR2 is YNFKEQ in the germline V gene. V lost 0 bases and J lost 1, with 6 bases in between. The CDR3 spans 14 residues. For the CDR3, the DNA is TGTGCCAGCAGCCAAGATACCGGGAACACTGAAGCTTTCTTT. Translated, it gives CASSQDTGNTEAFF.

The chain combines TRBV4-3 with TRBJ2-3, with D possibly matching TRBD2 (5 bases). CDR3 length equals 16 residues. Germline CDR1 reads LGHNA; CDR2 reads YSLEER. V gave up 0 bases and J gave up 0 bases, with 10 bases separating them. CDR3 sequence reads: CASSQDSWTSTDTQYF. The CDR3 DNA follows: TGCGCCAGCAGCCAAGATTCGTGGACTAGCACAGATACGCAGTATTTT.

This clonotype has only a few counts. The chain couples TRBV14 to TRBJ1-2; D is ambiguous. Germline V gives CDR1 SGHDN, CDR2 FVKESK. The ends were cut back, 3 bases at V and 3 bases at J, with 8 bases in the middle. The CDR3 contains 13 residues. The CDR3 spells CASSHGVYYGYTF. DNA for the CDR3: TGTGCCAGCAGCCATGGGGTTTACTATGGCTACACCTTC.

This clonotype was recorded at least ten times. CDR3 protein: CATSDRGNQPQHF. The CDR3 DNA reads TGTGCCACCAGTGACAGGGGCAATCAGCCCCAGCATTTT. The chain employs TRBV24-1 and TRBJ1-5, with TRBD1 as a possible D gene (5 bases). CDR3 length equals 13 residues. Germline CDR1 is KGHDR and CDR2 is SFDVKD. The V gene lost 4 bases and the J gene lost 2 bases, with 5 bases spanning the gap.

This clonotype was detected a few times. This rearrangement joins TRBV20-1 to TRBJ1-2; TRBD1 agrees at 11 bases. V dropped 3 bases and J dropped 8; count of bases not matched to a gene: 14. The V gene's germline CDR1 is DFQATT and CDR2 SNEGSKA (reference sequence). The CDR3 covers 16 residues. The CDR3 region is CSASCGQGALGEGYTF. The CDR3 DNA sequence: TGCAGTGCTAGTTGTGGACAGGGGGCGCTCGGGGAGGGCTACACCTTC.

This clonotype was counted only a few times. The chain employs TRBV2 and TRBJ2-3; TRBD1 is a possible D gene (8 bases). CDR1 and CDR2 from the germline V gene are SNHLY and FYNNEI. This CDR3 has 14 amino acids. Between the trimmed V and J ends, which lost 6 bases and 6 bases, there was a span of 16 bases. The CDR3 region has the DNA TGTGCCAGCAGACAACAGGGGGGAGGGGATACGCAGTATTTT. This translates into CASRQQGGGDTQYF. Full variable domain (remainder filled in from reference TRBV2 and TRBJ2-3): EPEVTQTPSHQVTQMGQEVILRCVPISNHLYFYWYRQILGQKVEFLVSFYNNEISEKSEIFDDQFSVERPDGSNFTLKIRSTKLEDSAMYFCASRQQGGGDTQYFGPGTRLTVL.

The rearrangement links TRBV12-3 or TRBV12-4 to TRBJ2-5; a weak D match, TRBD2 (6 bases). The CDR3 covers 14 residues. Trimming shortened V by 4 bases and J by 4 bases, and 13 bases separated the two germline ends. The CDR3 loop reads CASSWGVSVETQYF. The CDR3 nucleotides read TGTGCCAGCAGTTGGGGGGTGTCGGTAGAGACCCAGTACTTC.

In this sample, this clonotype turned up a few times. CDR3 amino acids: CASSYSWGSYNEQFF. The CDR3 bases are TGTGCCAGCAGTTACAGCTGGGGGTCCTACAATGAGCAGTTCTTC. This chain uses TRBV6-5 with TRBJ2-1, with D tentatively TRBD1 or TRBD2 (5 bases each). Germline-derived CDR1 and CDR2 are MNHEY and SVGAGI. This CDR3 has 15 residues. V was trimmed by 2 bases and J by 1 base, leaving 9 bases between them.

This rearrangement joins TRBV5-1 to TRBJ2-7; D perhaps matches TRBD1 (6 bases). The CDR3 is 13 residues long. With 5 bases removed from V and 5 bases from J, the gap between germline ends came to 14 bases. Germline CDR1 and CDR2: SGHRS and YFSETQ. CDR3 nucleotides: TGCGCCAGCAGTTTCAGGGGAAACGACGAGCAGTACTTC. Translating it yields CASSFRGNDEQYF.

The chain joins TRBV6-5 to TRBJ2-1, with 8 bases fitting TRBD2. This CDR3 has 18 amino acids. Unmatched junction bases numbered 14, after V lost 2 bases and J lost 5 bases. Looked up from germline, CDR1 is MNHEY and CDR2 is SVGAGI. The CDR3 DNA sequence: TGTGCCAGCAGTTACGGCGGGGGGCCTTTTACGACGAACAATGAGCAGTTCTTC. This translates into CASSYGGGPFTTNNEQFF.

This sequence joins TRBV10-3 and TRBJ2-7, with 8 bases matching TRBD1. V lost 6 bases and J lost 3; bases outside the gene matches: 7. Germline V gene sequence: CDR1 ENHRY, CDR2 SYGVKD. This CDR3 spans 14 amino acids. The CDR3 DNA is TGTGCCATCAGACCCGGGACAGGATACTACGAGCAGTACTTC. Its translation is CAIRPGTGYYEQYF.

In its sample, this clonotype was seen a few times. V is TRBV7-9 and J is TRBJ2-7, with 7 nucleotides matching TRBD2. Germline CDR1 and CDR2: SEHNR and FQNEAQ (reference sequence). This CDR3 region has 17 residues. V lost 5 bases, J lost 7 bases, and 20 bases stayed unmatched. In DNA form, the CDR3 reads TGTGCCAGCAGCCCACCTGGGGTTTCTCGGGCAGCGGGGGAGCAGTACTTC. Its protein is CASSPPGVSRAAGEQYF.

This clonotype was observed a handful of times. The genes are TRBV21-1 and TRBJ2-7; TRBD1 reflects the table's D call only, with no check against the DNA. TRBV21-1 is a listed pseudogene. There are 16 residues in the CDR3. CDR3 nucleotide sequence: TGTGCCAGCAACTGGACAGGCCCCAATTATGACTACGAGCAGTACTTC. It is translated as CASNWTGPNYDYEQYF.

V gene TRBV2 combines with J gene TRBJ1-5; 7 bases fit TRBD1. Germline V gene sequence: CDR1 SNHLY, CDR2 FYNNEI. The CDR3 loop spans 14 amino acids. Losses at the gene ends were 8 bases for V and 6 bases for J; bases not matched to a gene: 10. DNA for the CDR3: TGTGCCAGCTCCCGACAGGGACTTACTCAGCCCCAGCATTTT. It yields the protein CASSRQGLTQPQHF.

This clonotype was found a few times. V gene TRBV7-2 combines with J gene TRBJ2-7, with TRBD2 matching 8 bases. The CDR3 has 15 amino acids. Germline V gives CDR1 SGHTA, CDR2 FQGNSA. With 0 bases clipped from V and 6 bases from J, the junction kept 7 bases outside the gene matches. The CDR3 sequence is CASSLAGTRVPEQYF. Written as DNA, the CDR3 is TGTGCCAGCAGCTTAGCAGGGACTAGGGTTCCCGAGCAGTACTTC.